These T cell receptor beta chains were read from a single sample in a study of CD8+ T cells in alopecia areata. The table came from immunoSEQ multiplex PCR; TCRdb's copy has only in-frame clones and leaves some out. The sample lists 150,000 or so clones, about 51% occurring once. The input for sequencing was CD8+ T cells sorted from blood, taken at week 4, from a patient treated with tofacitinib. The receptors come from a human donor with alopecia areata. Both conserved end residues are part of each CDR3. A D gene is named only where the DNA matches it firmly. Size is omitted from some rows. Given values are once, few, many or a class for expanded clones.

>TRBJ1-3|NA|NA|TRBV9
TGTGCCAGCAGCGTTTCGGGCCGCAAACCTGGAAACACCATATATTTT
CASSVSGRKPGNTIYF
>TRBJ1-5|TRBD1|NA|TRBV5-6
TGTGCCAGCAGCGCCGGGACAGCCCTCAATCAGCCCCAGCATTTT
CASSAGTALNQPQHF
>TRBJ2-1|NA|NA|TRBV5-1
TGCGCCAGCAGAAGCTCCTACAATGAGCAGTTCTTC
CASRSSYNEQFF
>TRBJ1-2|TRBD1|once|TRBV4-1
TGCGCCAGCAGCCAACTCCCCCGACAGGGAGTACGTGGCTACACCTTC
CASSQLPRQGVRGYTF
>TRBJ2-7|TRBD1|NA|TRBV7-2
TGTGCCAGCGGCCCGGGACAGGGTATCTACGAGCAGTACTTC
CASGPGQGIYEQYF
>TRBJ1-6|TRBD1|NA|TRBV30
TGTGCCTGGACCCCGGGACAGGGAGTTTCACCCCTCCACTTT
CAWTPGQGVSPLHF
>TRBJ2-3|NA|NA|TRBV27
TGTGCCAGCAGTCCCTCAGGTGGGGCCCCATTAGATACGCAGTATTTT
CASSPSGGAPLDTQYF
>TRBJ1-5|NA|NA|TRBV7-2
TGTGCCAGCAGCGGTGGTTCTGGACAGCCCCAGCATTTT
CASSGGSGQPQHF
>TRBJ1-1|TRBD1|NA|TRBV27
TGTGCCAGTTCAGGGACAGGGGTAGCTTTCTTT
CASSGTGVAFF
>TRBJ2-7|NA|NA|TRBV15
TGTGCCACCAGCAGAAGTGGTTCCTACGAGCAGTACTTC
CATSRSGSYEQYF
>TRBJ1-2|NA|NA|TRBV5-6
TGTGCCAGCAGACTCTCACCAATGAATGGCTACACCTTC
CASRLSPMNGYTF
>TRBJ2-2|NA|NA|TRBV6-5
TGTGCCAGCAGTTTGGACGGAAACACCGGGGAGCTGTTTTTT
CASSLDGNTGELFF
>TRBJ2-7|TRBD1|NA|TRBV30
TGTGCCTGGAGTCGTACAGGGGTAGGAGAGCAGTACTTC
CAWSRTGVGEQYF
>TRBJ2-5|NA|NA|TRBV19
TGTGCCAGTAGTACCGACGGAGAAGAGACCCAGTACTTC
CASSTDGEETQYF
>TRBJ1-2|TRBD1|NA|TRBV27
TGTGCCAGCAGTTTATACGGGACAGGCTTTTCCCACTATGGCTACACCTTC
CASSLYGTGFSHYGYTF
>TRBJ1-1|NA|few|TRBV13
TGTGCCAGCAGCTTAGCGTACACTGAAGCTTTCTTT
CASSLAYTEAFF
>TRBJ1-2|TRBD1|NA|TRBV30
TGTGCCTGGAGTGGCCCCCGCGACAGGGAATCTAACTATGGCTACACCTTC
CAWSGPRDRESNYGYTF
>TRBJ2-7|NA|few|TRBV7-6
TGTGCCAGCAGCCCACAGCCCGTCTGGGAGCAGTACTTC
CASSPQPVWEQYF
>TRBJ1-1|NA|few|TRBV7-3
TGTGCCAGCAGCTTAGGGACATTTATGAACACTGAAGCTTTCTTT
CASSLGTFMNTEAFF
>TRBJ1-5|NA|NA|TRBV15
TGTGCCACCAGCACAGGGTCAAAAAATCAGCCCCAGCATTTT
CATSTGSKNQPQHF
>TRBJ2-1|NA|once|TRBV29-1
TGCAGCGTTGTAGCTGCAAGCTCCTACAATGAGCAGTTCTTC
CSVVAASSYNEQFF
>TRBJ2-3|NA|few|TRBV30
TGTGCCTGGAGTGTACAGCACCTCAGCCACACAGATACGCAGTATTTT
CAWSVQHLSHTDTQYF
>TRBJ2-1|TRBD2|few|TRBV19
TGTGCCAGTAGTGCCTGGCGGGGGGGCGAGGATGAGCAGTTCTTC
CASSAWRGGEDEQFF
>TRBJ2-1|NA|once|TRBV4-3
TGCGCCAGCAGCCGAGACCCGGACGGTGGGGATTACAATGAGCAGTTCTTC
CASSRDPDGGDYNEQFF
>TRBJ2-7|NA|few|TRBV27
TGTGCCAGCAGTCGGACAGCAGGAGACTACGAGCAGTACTTC
CASSRTAGDYEQYF
>TRBJ1-1|NA|NA|TRBV6-5
TGTGCCAGCAGTTACGCCGGGGAAGGACTCACTGAAGCTTTCTTT
CASSYAGEGLTEAFF
>TRBJ1-2|NA|NA|TRBV6-5
TGTGCCAGCAGTTGGGATGCCCAACAGGACACCTTC
CASSWDAQQDTF
>TRBJ2-7|NA|NA|TRBV15
TGTGCCACCAGCAGAGATGGCGGGTACAGGGAGGGCTCCTACGAGCAGTACTTC
CATSRDGGYREGSYEQYF
>TRBJ2-7|NA|NA|TRBV11-2
TGTGCCAGCAGCCCCGGGTCCCCCGAGCAGTACTTC
CASSPGSPEQYF
>TRBJ2-1|NA|NA|TRBV2
TGTGCCAGCAGTGATCCCAGCGCGAGCTCCTACAATGAGCAGTTCTTC
CASSDPSASSYNEQFF
>TRBJ1-1|TRBD1|NA|TRBV27
TGTGCCAGCAGTTGGGACAGGGCTCAGACTGAAGCTTTCTTT
CASSWDRAQTEAFF
>TRBJ2-7|NA|NA|TRBV6-5
TGTGCCAGCAGTTACTCGATAGGGGCCACTACCTACGAGCAGTACTTC
CASSYSIGATTYEQYF
>TRBJ2-1|NA|few|TRBV15
TGTGCCACCAGCTCGCAACGGGACAATGAGCAGTTCTTC
CATSSQRDNEQFF
>TRBJ2-7|TRBD1|few|TRBV10-2
TGCGCCAGCAGTGCGCGACAGGGGGCGGGCTACGAGCAGTACTTC
CASSARQGAGYEQYF
>TRBJ2-7|TRBD1|once|TRBV6-1
TGTGCCAGCAGTGACGGGGGACAGGGAATTATCGAGCAGTACTTC
CASSDGGQGIIEQYF
>TRBJ2-7|TRBD2|NA|TRBV27
TGTGCCAGCAGTCCCGCGGGAGCGGCCGAGCAGTACTTC
CASSPAGAAEQYF
>TRBJ2-7|NA|few|TRBV2
TGTGCCAGCAGTGAAGGGGGAAGCACCTACGAGCAGTACTTC
CASSEGGSTYEQYF
>TRBJ1-1|TRBD1|NA|TRBV5-6
TGTGCCAGCAGCCTAACCTGGACAGGGGGCACTGAAGCTTTCTTT
CASSLTWTGGTEAFF
>TRBJ1-5|NA|once|TRBV15
TGTGCCACCAGCAGAGATACGACGACAAGCAATCAGCCCCAGCATTTT
CATSRDTTTSNQPQHF
>TRBJ1-2|NA|NA|TRBV9
TGTGCCAGCAGCGTAGCGGACACCTTAAACTATGGCTACACCTTC
CASSVADTLNYGYTF
>TRBJ2-2|NA|NA|TRBV4-3
TGCGCCAGCAGCTCAAGGGGAGATACCGGGGAGCTGTTTTTT
CASSSRGDTGELFF
>TRBJ2-7|NA|NA|TRBV5-1
TGCGCCAGCAGCTTGGCAGCGGGACAATTCTACGAGCAGTACTTC
CASSLAAGQFYEQYF
>TRBJ1-1|NA|NA|TRBV30
TGTGCCTGGAGTGTATTCGGGAACACTGAAGCTTTCTTT
CAWSVFGNTEAFF
>TRBJ1-1|NA|NA|TRBV5-6
TGTGCCAGCAGCTTGGGTGGTCCGACCATGAACACTGAAGCTTTCTTT
CASSLGGPTMNTEAFF